Each of the 7 T cell receptor beta chains below was sequenced from the same sample in a study of cytomegalovirus exposure and HLA in healthy donors. The PCR was carried out with 60 Vbeta primers and 13 Jbeta primers. The table came from immunoSEQ multiplex PCR; TCRdb's copy has only in-frame clones and leaves some out. This table has 180,000 or so clones, roughly 77% appearing once. Sequenced input: PBMCs. All receptors come from a woman in her 30s in good health and CMV-seropositive.

The V gene is TRBV9, the J gene TRBJ2-5; 7 bases are shared with TRBD2. The CDR3 sequence is 16 residues long. The V gene's germline CDR1 is SGDLS and CDR2 YYNGEE. The J segment lost 1 base and the V segment lost 0 bases, leaving 6 bases of the junction unmatched. The CDR3 nucleotides are TGTGCCAGCAGCGTAGGGGTGGGGGGGAGCCAAGAGACCCAGTACTTC. It is translated as CASSVGVGGSQETQYF.

On this clone: The junction departs from germline at one end; a sequencing error may be responsible. CDR3 DNA sequence: TGTGCCAGCAGACCCCTACAGGGGGCGGGAAACAGTCAGTACTTC. The encoded protein is CASRPLQGAGNSQYF. The rearrangement joins TRBV6-5 to TRBJ2-4; 9 bases map to TRBD1. Germline V gives CDR1 MNHEY, CDR2 SVGAGI. The CDR3 runs to 15 residues.

The rearrangement links TRBV30 to TRBJ1-3; D gene unclear. V gave up 2 bases and J gave up 1 base, with 6 bases separating them. Germline CDR1 GTSNPN, CDR2 SVGIG (reference sequence). The CDR3 runs to 13 residues. The CDR3 is CAWSRESGNTIYF. The CDR3 DNA reads as TGTGCCTGGAGTAGAGAATCTGGAAACACCATATATTTT.

The chain uses TRBV11-3 and TRBJ1-1, with TRBD1 as a possible D gene (5 bases). V was cut by 4 bases and J by 5 bases, with 20 bases left in between. The V gene's germline CDR1 is SGHNT and CDR2 YENEEA. The CDR3 length is 16 residues. The CDR3 region has the DNA TGTGCCAGCAGCTCGAATAGTGGAGTGGGGGGTACTGAAGCTTTCTTT. The encoded protein is CASSSNSGVGGTEAFF. The full variable domain, in which reference TRBV11-3 and TRBJ1-1 provide the parts outside the CDR3, is EAGVVQSPRYKIIEKKQPVAFWCNPISGHNTLYWYLQNLGQGPELLIRYENEEAVDDSQLPKDRFSAERLKGVDSTLKIQPAELGDSAVYLCASSSNSGVGGTEAFFGQGTRLTVV.

This clone turned up a few times. This chain links TRBV6-5 with TRBJ2-1, with a tentative D call TRBD2 (6 bases). V lost 5 bases and J 6 bases, leaving 14 bases between the germline ends. Germline lookup yields CDR1 MNHEY and CDR2 SVGAGI. The CDR3 loop spans 14 amino acids. The CDR3 nucleotides read TGTGCCAGCAGTGCCGGCGGGGACGCCAATGAGCAGTTCTTC. Its translation: CASSAGGDANEQFF.

This clone came up a few times. The V gene is TRBV5-5, the J gene TRBJ2-2, with a weak D call TRBD1 (7 bases). V gave up 4 bases and J gave up 4 bases, with 14 bases separating them. The CDR3 is 15 amino acids. CDR1 and CDR2 (germline): SGHKS, YYEKEE (reference sequence). CDR3 in amino acids: CASSGGTVGTGELFF. As DNA, the CDR3 is TGTGCCAGCAGCGGAGGGACAGTAGGCACCGGGGAGCTGTTTTTT.

For the CDR3, the DNA is TGTGCCAGCAGTCCCAGCCACAGGGGCGGAGGCAATCAGCCCCAGCATTTT. This encodes CASSPSHRGGGNQPQHF. This chain joins TRBV28 and TRBJ1-5; 7 positions agree with TRBD1. The germline V gene has CDR1 MDHEN and CDR2 SYDVKM. There are 17 residues in the CDR3. V lost 5 bases, J lost 2 bases, and 12 bases stayed unmatched.